The rows below give T cell receptor beta chains drawn from one sample of a study of T cells in Graves' hyperthyroidism and ophthalmopathy. Via MiXCR, TCRdb re-called the multiplex PCR reads, giving one row per CDR3 protein. The sample holds 500,000 to 600,000 distinct CDR3 sequences, over 15% seen once. Specimen: blood. The receptors were gathered from a woman between 18 and 30 years old with Graves' hyperthyroidism. Both conserved end residues are part of each CDR3. D genes are given only for firm matches. Some rows mark clone size as missing; the rest say once, few, many or name a class of expanded clone.

J gene | clone size | V gene | D gene | CDR3 protein | CDR3 DNA
TRBJ1-3 | NA | TRBV6-1 | NA | CASTRLGNGNTIYF | TGTGCCAGCACCCGGCTTGGAAATGGAAACACCATATATTTT
TRBJ1-5 | few | TRBV20-1 | NA | CSARTIGSQPQHF | TGCAGTGCTAGAACGATAGGGAGTCAGCCCCAGCATTTT
TRBJ2-7 | NA | TRBV19 | TRBD1 | CASKIGAGGTYEQYF | TGTGCCAGTAAGATAGGGGCAGGGGGAACCTACGAGCAGTACTTC
TRBJ2-5 | many | TRBV20-1 | TRBD1 | CSARVSGGFETQYF | TGCAGTGCTAGAGTCTCAGGGGGCTTTGAGACCCAGTACTTC
TRBJ2-7 | few | TRBV3-1 | TRBD2 | CASSPEAGYEQYF | TGTGCCAGCAGCCCGGAAGCGGGATACGAGCAGTACTTC
TRBJ2-5 | NA | TRBV30 | TRBD2 | CAWRDIAGGLGTQYF | TGTGCCTGGAGGGATATAGCGGGAGGTTTGGGGACCCAGTACTTC
TRBJ1-4 | few | TRBV6-1 | NA | CASSVAGGGEKLFF | TGTGCCAGCAGTGTGGCAGGAGGAGGAGAAAAACTGTTTTTT
TRBJ2-7 | NA | TRBV7-2 | NA | CASTTVRVGSSYEQYF | TGTGCCAGCACCACGGTGAGGGTGGGATCCTCCTACGAGCAGTACTTC
TRBJ1-4 | NA | TRBV7-8 | NA | CASSSWAGAGEKLFF | TGTGCCAGCAGCTCATGGGCAGGGGCGGGTGAAAAACTGTTTTTT
TRBJ2-5 | many | TRBV18 | NA | CASSLTLTETQYF | TGTGCCAGCTCACTCACCCTAACGGAGACCCAGTACTTC
TRBJ2-5 | few | TRBV5-1 | TRBD1 | CASIPNGGTGGETQYF | TGCGCCAGCATCCCTAACGGCGGGACAGGGGGTGAGACCCAGTACTTC
TRBJ2-3 | NA | TRBV5-1 | NA | CASSTGTYTQYF | TGCGCCAGCAGCACTGGGACATATACGCAGTATTTT
TRBJ1-2 | many | TRBV11-2 | NA | CASSTDGLYGYTF | TGTGCCAGCAGCACCGACGGACTCTATGGCTACACCTTC
TRBJ2-7 | many | TRBV7-2 | TRBD1 | CASSVGQADEQYF | TGTGCCAGCAGCGTGGGACAGGCGGACGAGCAGTACTTC
TRBJ2-5 | many | TRBV28 | NA | CASSIRPEGLETQYF | TGTGCCAGCAGTATCCGGCCGGAGGGCCTCGAGACCCAGTACTTC
TRBJ2-3 | many | TRBV20-1 | NA | CSARAGDTQYF | TGCAGTGCTAGGGCCGGTGATACGCAGTATTTT
TRBJ2-3 | NA | TRBV20-1 | NA | CSARIQKGGGDTQYF | TGCAGTGCTAGAATCCAGAAGGGGGGCGGGGATACGCAGTATTTT
TRBJ1-5 | NA | TRBV28 | NA | CASSYRVRPQHF | TGTGCCAGCAGTTACAGGGTCCGGCCCCAGCATTTT
TRBJ1-5 | few | TRBV5-5 | TRBD1 | CASSTGVGSNQPQHF | TGTGCCAGCAGCACAGGGGTGGGTAGCAATCAGCCCCAGCATTTT
TRBJ2-4 | NA | TRBV12-3/TRBV12-4 | NA | CASSPKNIQYF | TGTGCCAGCAGCCCAAAAAACATTCAGTACTTC
TRBJ2-7 | NA | TRBV10-3 | NA | CAISGCNYEQYF | TGTGCCATCAGTGGATGCAACTACGAGCAGTACTTC
TRBJ1-5 | many | TRBV30 | NA | CAWSQQFNQPQHF | TGTGCCTGGAGTCAACAGTTCAATCAGCCCCAGCATTTT
TRBJ1-5 | many | TRBV11-2 | NA | CASSLISNQPQHF | TGTGCCAGCAGCTTAATCAGCAATCAGCCCCAGCATTTT
TRBJ1-1 | few | TRBV12-3/TRBV12-4 | NA | CASSLTDYLNTEAFF | TGTGCCAGCAGTTTGACAGATTACTTGAACACTGAAGCTTTCTTT
TRBJ2-7 | many | TRBV11-2 | NA | CASTKEGGAYEQYF | TGTGCCAGCACCAAGGAAGGCGGAGCCTACGAGCAGTACTTC
TRBJ2-7 | NA | TRBV6-5 | TRBD2 | CASSYSLAGYYEQYF | TGTGCCAGCAGTTACTCTCTAGCGGGCTACTACGAGCAGTACTTC
TRBJ1-6 | few | TRBV4-3 | TRBD1 | CASSQGTGLNSPLHF | TGCGCCAGCAGCCAGGGGACAGGGCTCAATTCACCCCTCCACTTT
TRBJ2-7 | NA | TRBV5-1 | TRBD2 | CASRLRTSGRSYEQYF | TGCGCCAGCAGACTCCGGACTAGCGGGAGATCCTACGAGCAGTACTTC
TRBJ2-7 | few | TRBV6-2/TRBV6-3 | TRBD1 | CASSYWTRDRGYEQYF | TGTGCCAGCAGTTACTGGACCCGGGACAGGGGCTACGAGCAGTACTTC
TRBJ2-5 | NA | TRBV6-1 | TRBD2 | CASSHLERGGETQYF | TGTGCCAGCAGCCACCTGGAGCGGGGGGGAGAGACCCAGTACTTC
TRBJ2-3 | many | TRBV10-1 | TRBD2 | CASSELLAGRTDTQYF | TGCGCCAGCAGTGAGCTGCTAGCGGGTCGCACAGATACGCAGTATTTT
TRBJ2-7 | many | TRBV7-8 | NA | CASSLVQGSSYEQYF | TGTGCCAGCAGCTTAGTTCAGGGAAGCTCCTACGAGCAGTACTTC
TRBJ1-2 | few | TRBV20-1 | TRBD1 | CSAPRGGDLNGYTF | TGCAGTGCCCCCAGGGGGGGTGACTTGAACGGCTACACCTTC
TRBJ2-5 | few | TRBV5-4 | NA | CASSGDNQETQYF | TGTGCCAGCAGCGGGGACAATCAAGAGACCCAGTACTTC
TRBJ1-2 | NA | TRBV27 | NA | CASSLSGSGYGYTF | TGTGCCAGCAGTTTATCGGGGTCGGGCTATGGCTACACCTTC
TRBJ2-1 | few | TRBV3-1 | TRBD2 | CASSPRLAGDSYNEQFF | TGTGCCAGCAGCCCCCGGCTAGCGGGGGACTCCTACAATGAGCAGTTCTTC
TRBJ2-5 | few | TRBV29-1 | NA | CSVVGSSLETQYF | TGCAGCGTTGTGGGGTCTAGCCTGGAGACCCAGTACTTC
TRBJ2-1 | many | TRBV20-1 | TRBD1 | CSAYPRGQGSNEQFF | TGCAGTGCATATCCCCGGGGACAGGGGTCAAATGAGCAGTTCTTC
TRBJ2-1 | NA | TRBV29-1 | NA | CSVVINEQFF | TGCAGCGTTGTAATCAATGAGCAGTTCTTC
TRBJ1-5 | many | TRBV6-1 | NA | CASSSGQRRQPQHF | TGTGCCAGCAGTTCCGGACAGCGGAGGCAGCCCCAGCATTTT
TRBJ2-5 | few | TRBV10-3 | NA | CATNNGSTGTQETQYF | TGTGCCACCAATAACGGATCAACAGGGACCCAAGAGACCCAGTACTTC
TRBJ2-1 | NA | TRBV3-1 | NA | CASSQDRPNEQFF | TGTGCCAGCAGCCAGGACCGACCCAATGAGCAGTTCTTC
TRBJ2-7 | few | TRBV28 | TRBD1 | CASIRQGAAYEQYF | TGTGCCAGCATCCGACAGGGGGCGGCCTACGAGCAGTACTTC
TRBJ2-7 | many | TRBV28 | NA | CASSFLVYEQYF | TGTGCCAGCAGTTTTTTAGTCTACGAGCAGTACTTC
TRBJ2-4 | NA | TRBV30 | NA | CAWSVRGNIQYF | TGTGCCTGGAGTGTTAGGGGAAACATTCAGTACTTC
TRBJ2-3 | many | TRBV7-2 | TRBD2 | CASSHSSGSTDTQYF | TGTGCCAGCAGCCATTCTAGCGGGAGCACAGATACGCAGTATTTT
TRBJ2-1 | NA | TRBV27 | TRBD2 | CASISGLATTYNEQFF | TGTGCCAGCATTTCGGGACTAGCAACAACCTACAATGAGCAGTTCTTC
TRBJ2-1 | many | TRBV12-3/TRBV12-4 | TRBD2 | CASSLGGVLEQFF | TGTGCCAGCAGTTTGGGGGGGGTCCTTGAGCAGTTCTTC
TRBJ2-2 | few | TRBV7-9 | NA | CASSHLSKNTGELFF | TGTGCCAGCAGCCACCTTTCGAAGAACACCGGGGAGCTGTTTTTT
TRBJ1-3 | many | TRBV12-3/TRBV12-4 | TRBD1 | CASRQGQGSGNTIYF | TGTGCCAGCAGACAAGGACAGGGCTCTGGAAACACCATATATTTT
TRBJ1-1 | many | TRBV7-2 | NA | CASSPTGTPEAFF | TGTGCCAGCAGCCCTACAGGGACCCCTGAAGCTTTCTTT